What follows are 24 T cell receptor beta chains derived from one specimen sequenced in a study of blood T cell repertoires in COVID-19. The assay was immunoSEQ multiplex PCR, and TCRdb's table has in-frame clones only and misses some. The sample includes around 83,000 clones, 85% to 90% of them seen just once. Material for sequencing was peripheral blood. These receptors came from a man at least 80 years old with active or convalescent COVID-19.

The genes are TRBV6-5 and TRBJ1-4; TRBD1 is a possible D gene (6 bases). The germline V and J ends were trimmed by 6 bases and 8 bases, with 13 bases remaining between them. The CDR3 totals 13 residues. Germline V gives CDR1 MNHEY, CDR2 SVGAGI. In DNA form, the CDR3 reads TGTGCCAGCAGAGACAGGTCCGGCGAAAAACTGTTTTTT. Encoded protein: CASRDRSGEKLFF.

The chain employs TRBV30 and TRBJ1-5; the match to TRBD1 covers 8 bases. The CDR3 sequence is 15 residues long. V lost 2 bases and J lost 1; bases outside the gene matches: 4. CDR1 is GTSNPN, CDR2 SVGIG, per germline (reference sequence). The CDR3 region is CAWSSDRGSNQPQHF. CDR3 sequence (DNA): TGTGCCTGGAGTTCAGACAGGGGCAGCAATCAGCCCCAGCATTTT.

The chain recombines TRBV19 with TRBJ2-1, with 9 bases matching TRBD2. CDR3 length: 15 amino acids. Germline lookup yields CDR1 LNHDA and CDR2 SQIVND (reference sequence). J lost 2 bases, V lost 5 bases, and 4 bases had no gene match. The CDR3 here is CASSPRLAAYNEQFF. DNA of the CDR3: TGTGCCAGTAGTCCCCGACTAGCGGCCTACAATGAGCAGTTCTTC. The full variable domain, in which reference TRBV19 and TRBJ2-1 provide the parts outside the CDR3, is DGGITQSPKYLFRKEGQNVTLSCEQNLNHDAMYWYRQDPGQGLRLIYYSQIVNDFQKGDIAEGYSVSREKKESFPLTVTSAQKNPTAFYLCASSPRLAAYNEQFFGPGTRLTVL.

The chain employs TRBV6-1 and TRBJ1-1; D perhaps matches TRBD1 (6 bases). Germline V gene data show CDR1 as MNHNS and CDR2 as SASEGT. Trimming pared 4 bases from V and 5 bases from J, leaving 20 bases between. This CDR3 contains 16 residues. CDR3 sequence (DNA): TGTGCCAGCAGTGGGGCCCGCGGGGGGCGTATTACTGAAGCTTTCTTT. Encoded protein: CASSGARGGRITEAFF.

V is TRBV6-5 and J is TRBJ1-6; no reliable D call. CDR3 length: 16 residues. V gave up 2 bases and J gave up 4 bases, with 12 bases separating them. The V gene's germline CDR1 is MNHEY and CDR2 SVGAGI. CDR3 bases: TGTGCCAGCAGTTACACGGGAGACCTTTATAATTCACCCCTCCACTTT. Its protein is CASSYTGDLYNSPLHF.

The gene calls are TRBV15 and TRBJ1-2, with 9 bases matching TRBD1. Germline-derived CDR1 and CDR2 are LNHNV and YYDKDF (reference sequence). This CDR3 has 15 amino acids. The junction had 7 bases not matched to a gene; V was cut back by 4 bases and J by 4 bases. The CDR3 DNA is TGTGCCACCAGCACCCCTGACAGGGGGGTCTATGGCTACACCTTC. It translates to CATSTPDRGVYGYTF. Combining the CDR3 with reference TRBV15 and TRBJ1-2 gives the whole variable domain DAMVIQNPRYQVTQFGKPVTLSCSQTLNHNVMYWYQQKSSQAPKLLFHYYDKDFNNEADTPDNFQSRRPNTSFCFLDIRSPGLGDTAMYLCATSTPDRGVYGYTFGSGTRLTVV.

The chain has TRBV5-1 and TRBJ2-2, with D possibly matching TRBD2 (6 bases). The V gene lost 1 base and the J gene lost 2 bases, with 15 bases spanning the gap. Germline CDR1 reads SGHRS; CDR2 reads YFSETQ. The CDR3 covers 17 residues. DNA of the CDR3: TGCGCCAGCAGCTTGTCTGTCCTGGCGGGAAACACCGGGGAGCTGTTTTTT. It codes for CASSLSVLAGNTGELFF.

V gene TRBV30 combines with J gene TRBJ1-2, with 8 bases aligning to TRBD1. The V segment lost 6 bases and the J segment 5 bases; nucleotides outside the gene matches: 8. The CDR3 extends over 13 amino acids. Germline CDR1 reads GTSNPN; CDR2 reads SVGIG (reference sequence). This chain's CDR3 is CACFDRGGYGYTF. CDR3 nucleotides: TGTGCCTGTTTCGACAGGGGCGGGTATGGCTACACCTTC.

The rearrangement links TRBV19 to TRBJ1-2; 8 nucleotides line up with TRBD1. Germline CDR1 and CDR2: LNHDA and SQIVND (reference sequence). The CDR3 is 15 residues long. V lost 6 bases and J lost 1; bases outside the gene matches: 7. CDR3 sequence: CASSTTGGGNYGYTF. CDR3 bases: TGTGCCAGTAGCACAACAGGGGGAGGTAACTATGGCTACACCTTC.

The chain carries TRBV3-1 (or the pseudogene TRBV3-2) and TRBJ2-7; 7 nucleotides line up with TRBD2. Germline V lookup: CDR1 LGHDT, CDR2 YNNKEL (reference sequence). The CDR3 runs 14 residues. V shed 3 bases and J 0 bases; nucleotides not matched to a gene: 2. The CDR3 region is CASSQGTTSYEQYV. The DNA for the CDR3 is TGTGCCAGCAGCCAGGGGACTACCTCCTACGAGCAGTACGTC.

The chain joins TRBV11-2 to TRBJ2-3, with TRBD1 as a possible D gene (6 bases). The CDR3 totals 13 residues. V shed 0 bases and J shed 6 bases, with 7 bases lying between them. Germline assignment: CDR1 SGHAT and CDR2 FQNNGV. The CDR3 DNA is TGTGCCAGCAGCTTAGATAGGGGGGATACGCAGTATTTT. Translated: CASSLDRGDTQYF.

The CDR3 is CASSFTSYGELFF. The CDR3 DNA is TGTGCCAGCAGCTTTACTTCGTACGGGGAGCTGTTTTTT. The chain carries TRBV7-2 and TRBJ2-2; no clear D. The CDR3 is made up of 13 amino acids. Germline V gives CDR1 SGHTA, CDR2 FQGNSA. V gave up 3 bases and J gave up 7 bases, with 9 bases separating them.

The chain's CDR3 is CASSSKAGTGGPDTQYF. Written as DNA, the CDR3 is TGTGCCAGCAGCTCAAAAGCCGGGACAGGGGGCCCAGATACGCAGTATTTT. This chain links TRBV7-7 with TRBJ2-3, with 12 bases fitting TRBD1. Germline loops: CDR1 SSHAT, CDR2 FNYEAQ (reference sequence). The CDR3 length is 17 residues. The ends lost 4 bases at V and 4 bases at J; junction bases unmatched: 9.

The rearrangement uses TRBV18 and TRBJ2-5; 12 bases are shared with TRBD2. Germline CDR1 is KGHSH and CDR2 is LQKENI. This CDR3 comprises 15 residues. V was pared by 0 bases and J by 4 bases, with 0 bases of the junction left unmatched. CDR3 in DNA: TGTGCCAGCTCACCACCGGGACTAGCGGGAGAGACCCAGTACTTC. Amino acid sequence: CASSPPGLAGETQYF.

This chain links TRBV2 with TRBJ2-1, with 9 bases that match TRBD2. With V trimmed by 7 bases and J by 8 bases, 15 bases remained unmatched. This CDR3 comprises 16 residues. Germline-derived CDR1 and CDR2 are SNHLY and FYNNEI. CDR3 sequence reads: CASTLRGSGRLDEQFF. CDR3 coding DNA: TGTGCCAGCACCCTAAGGGGGAGCGGGAGGTTGGATGAGCAGTTCTTC.

DNA of the CDR3: TGTGCCAGCAGTGAATTTCAGGGACTCCCGGGGGGAAAACTGTTTTTT. Translating gives CASSEFQGLPGGKLFF. The rearrangement links TRBV25-1 to TRBJ1-4, with D tentatively TRBD1 (5 bases). Germline loops: CDR1 MGHDK, CDR2 SYGVNS. The CDR3 length is 16 residues. V was trimmed by 1 base and J by 10 bases, leaving 19 bases between them.

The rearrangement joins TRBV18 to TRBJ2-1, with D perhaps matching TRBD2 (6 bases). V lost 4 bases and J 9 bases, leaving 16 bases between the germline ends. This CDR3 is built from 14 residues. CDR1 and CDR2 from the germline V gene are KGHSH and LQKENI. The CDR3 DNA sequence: TGTGCCAGCTCACTAGGACGGGAGTCGGGTGAGCAGTTCTTC. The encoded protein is CASSLGRESGEQFF.

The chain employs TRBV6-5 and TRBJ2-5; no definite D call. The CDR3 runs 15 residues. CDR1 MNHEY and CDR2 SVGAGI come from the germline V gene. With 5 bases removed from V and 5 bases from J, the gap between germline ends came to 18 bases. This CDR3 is CASSHPVGPGETQYF. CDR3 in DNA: TGTGCCAGCAGTCACCCAGTCGGTCCCGGGGAGACCCAGTACTTC.

CDR3 amino acids: CASSNAGRETQYF. For the CDR3, the DNA is TGTGCCAGTAGTAACGCGGGCCGGGAGACCCAGTACTTC. The genes are TRBV19 and TRBJ2-5; D perhaps matches TRBD2 (5 bases). With 4 bases removed from V and 5 bases from J, the gap between germline ends came to 11 bases. The length of the CDR3 is 13 residues. CDR1 LNHDA and CDR2 SQIVND come from the germline V gene (reference sequence).

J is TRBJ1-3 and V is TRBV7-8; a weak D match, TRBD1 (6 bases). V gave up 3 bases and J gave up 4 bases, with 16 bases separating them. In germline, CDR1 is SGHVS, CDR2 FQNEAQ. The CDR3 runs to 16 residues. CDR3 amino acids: CASSFNVQGAGNTIYF. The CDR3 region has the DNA TGTGCCAGCAGCTTTAATGTACAGGGTGCGGGAAACACCATATATTTT.

CDR3 coding DNA: TGTGCCAGTATTGGGACAGGGGCGCCTTATGGCTACACCTTC. Translation gives CASIGTGAPYGYTF. The rearrangement uses TRBV19 and TRBJ1-2; 10 bases align to TRBD1. The J segment lost 5 bases and the V segment lost 7 bases, leaving 7 bases of the junction unmatched. Germline lookup yields CDR1 LNHDA and CDR2 SQIVND (reference sequence). This CDR3 comprises 14 residues.

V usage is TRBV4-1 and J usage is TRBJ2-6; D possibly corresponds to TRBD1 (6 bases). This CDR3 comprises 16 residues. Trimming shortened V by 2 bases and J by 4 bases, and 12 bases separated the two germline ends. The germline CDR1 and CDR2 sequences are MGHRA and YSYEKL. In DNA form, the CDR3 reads TGCGCCAGCAGCCAACTGGGGGCGTTGGGGGCCAACGTCCTGACTTTC. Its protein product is CASSQLGALGANVLTF.

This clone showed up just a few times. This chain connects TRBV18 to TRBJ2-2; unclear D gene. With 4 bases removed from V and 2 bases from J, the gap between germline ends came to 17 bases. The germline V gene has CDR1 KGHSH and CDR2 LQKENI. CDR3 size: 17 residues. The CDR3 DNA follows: TGTGCCAGCTCACACAAATACGATCATTCAAACACCGGGGAGCTGTTTTTT. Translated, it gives CASSHKYDHSNTGELFF.

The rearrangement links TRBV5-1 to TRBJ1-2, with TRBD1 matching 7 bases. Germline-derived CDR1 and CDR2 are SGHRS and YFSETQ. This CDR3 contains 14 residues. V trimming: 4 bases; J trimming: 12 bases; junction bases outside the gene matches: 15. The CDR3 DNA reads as TGCGCCAGCAGCCCGGGACAGTTTGAATCGGAAAACACCTTC. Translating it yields CASSPGQFESENTF.